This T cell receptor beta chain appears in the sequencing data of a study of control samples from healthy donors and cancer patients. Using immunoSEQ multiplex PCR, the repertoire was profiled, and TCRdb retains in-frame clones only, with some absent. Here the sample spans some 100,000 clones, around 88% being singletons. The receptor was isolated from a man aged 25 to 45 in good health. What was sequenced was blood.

In DNA, the CDR3 is TGTGCCACCAGAACTCGACCGGGACTAGCGGGGGATGTGTACACCGGGGAGCTGTTTTTT. Translation gives CATRTRPGLAGDVYTGELFF. The rearrangement joins TRBV15 to TRBJ2-2, with 14 nucleotides matching TRBD2. This CDR3 region has 20 residues. Germline V CDR1 and CDR2: LNHNV, YYDKDF (reference sequence). The V and J ends lost 6 bases and 3 bases, in that order; junction bases with no gene match: 15.